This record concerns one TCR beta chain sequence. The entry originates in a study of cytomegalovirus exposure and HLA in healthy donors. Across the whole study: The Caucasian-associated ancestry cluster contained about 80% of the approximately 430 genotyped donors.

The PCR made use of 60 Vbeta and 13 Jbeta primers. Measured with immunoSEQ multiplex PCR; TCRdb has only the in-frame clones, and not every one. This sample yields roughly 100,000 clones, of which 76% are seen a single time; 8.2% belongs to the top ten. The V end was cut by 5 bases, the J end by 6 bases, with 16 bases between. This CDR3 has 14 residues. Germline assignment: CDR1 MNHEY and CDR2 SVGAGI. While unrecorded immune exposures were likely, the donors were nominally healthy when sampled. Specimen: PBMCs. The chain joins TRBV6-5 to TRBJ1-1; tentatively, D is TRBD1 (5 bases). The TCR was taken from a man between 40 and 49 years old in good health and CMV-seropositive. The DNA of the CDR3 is TGTGCCAGCAGTGACCCGGGGAGGGGCTCTGAAGCTTTCTTT. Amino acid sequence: CASSDPGRGSEAFF.